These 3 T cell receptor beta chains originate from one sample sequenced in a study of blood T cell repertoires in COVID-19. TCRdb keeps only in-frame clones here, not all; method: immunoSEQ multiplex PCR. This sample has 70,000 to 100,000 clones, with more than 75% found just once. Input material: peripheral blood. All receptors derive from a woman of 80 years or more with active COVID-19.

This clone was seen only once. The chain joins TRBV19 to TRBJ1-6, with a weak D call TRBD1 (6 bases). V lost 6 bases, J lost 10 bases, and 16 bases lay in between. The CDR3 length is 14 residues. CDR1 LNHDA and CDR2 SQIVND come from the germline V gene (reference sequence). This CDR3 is CASSIGWGRSPLHF. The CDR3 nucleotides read TGTGCCAGTAGCATCGGCTGGGGGCGATCACCCCTCCACTTT.

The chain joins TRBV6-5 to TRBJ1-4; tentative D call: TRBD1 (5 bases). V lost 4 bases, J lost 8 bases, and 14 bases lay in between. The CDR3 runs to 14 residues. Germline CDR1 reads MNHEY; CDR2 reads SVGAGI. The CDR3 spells CASSWGLEAEKLFF. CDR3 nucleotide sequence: TGTGCCAGCAGTTGGGGCCTGGAAGCCGAAAAACTGTTTTTT.

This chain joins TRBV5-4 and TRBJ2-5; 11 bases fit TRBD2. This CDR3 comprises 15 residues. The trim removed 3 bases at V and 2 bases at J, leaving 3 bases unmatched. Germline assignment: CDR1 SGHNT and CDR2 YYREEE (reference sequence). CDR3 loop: CASSSRLAGQETQYF. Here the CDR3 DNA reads TGTGCCAGCAGCTCCCGACTAGCGGGACAAGAGACCCAGTACTTC.